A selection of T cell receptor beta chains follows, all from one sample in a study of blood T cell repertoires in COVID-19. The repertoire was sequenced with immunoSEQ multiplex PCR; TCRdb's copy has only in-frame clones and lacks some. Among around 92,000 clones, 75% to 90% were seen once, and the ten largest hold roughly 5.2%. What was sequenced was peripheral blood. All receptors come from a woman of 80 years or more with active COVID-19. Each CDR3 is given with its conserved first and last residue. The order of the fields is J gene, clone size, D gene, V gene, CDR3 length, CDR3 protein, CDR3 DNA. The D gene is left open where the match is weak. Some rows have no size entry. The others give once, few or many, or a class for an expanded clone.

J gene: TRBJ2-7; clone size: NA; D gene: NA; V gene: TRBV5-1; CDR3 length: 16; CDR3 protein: CASSLAPRPQNYEQYF; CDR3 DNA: TGCGCCAGCAGCTTGGCCCCGAGGCCCCAGAACTACGAGCAGTACTTC
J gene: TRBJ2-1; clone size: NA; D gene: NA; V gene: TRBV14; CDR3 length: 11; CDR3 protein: CASSLNNEQFF; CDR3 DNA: TGTGCCAGCAGTCTTAACAATGAGCAGTTCTTC
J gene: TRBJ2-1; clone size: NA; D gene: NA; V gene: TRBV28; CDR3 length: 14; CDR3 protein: CASSSGGSYNEQFF; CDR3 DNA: TGTGCCAGCAGTAGCGGAGGCTCCTACAATGAGCAGTTCTTC
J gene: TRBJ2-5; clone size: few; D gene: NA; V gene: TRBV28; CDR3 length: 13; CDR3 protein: CASLVLEIETQYF; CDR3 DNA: TGTGCCAGCCTCGTGTTGGAGATAGAGACCCAGTACTTC
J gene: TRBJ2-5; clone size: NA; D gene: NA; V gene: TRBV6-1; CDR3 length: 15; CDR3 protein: CASSEKVRGLETQYF; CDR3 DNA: TGTGCCAGCAGTGAAAAGGTCCGGGGTTTGGAGACCCAGTACTTC
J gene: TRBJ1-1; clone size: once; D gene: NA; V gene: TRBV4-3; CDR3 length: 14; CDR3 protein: CASTLTVTNTEAFF; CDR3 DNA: TGCGCCAGCACCTTAACAGTCACGAACACTGAAGCTTTCTTT
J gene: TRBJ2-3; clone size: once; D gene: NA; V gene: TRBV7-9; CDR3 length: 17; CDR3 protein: CASSSSPGSGDTDTQYF; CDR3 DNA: TGTGCCAGCAGCTCTAGCCCCGGGTCAGGGGACACAGATACGCAGTATTTT
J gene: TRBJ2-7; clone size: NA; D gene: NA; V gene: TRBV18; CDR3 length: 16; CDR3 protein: CASSPMRPSRAYEQYF; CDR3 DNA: TGTGCCAGCTCACCAATGAGGCCATCTCGAGCCTACGAGCAGTACTTC
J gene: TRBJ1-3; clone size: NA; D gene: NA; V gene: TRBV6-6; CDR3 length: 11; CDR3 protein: CASGAGNTIYF; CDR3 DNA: TGTGCCAGCGGGGCAGGAAACACCATATATTTT
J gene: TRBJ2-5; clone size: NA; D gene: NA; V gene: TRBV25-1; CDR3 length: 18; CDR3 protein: CASSAPPRGHMYQETQYF; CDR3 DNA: TGTGCCAGCAGTGCCCCCCCAAGGGGACATATGTACCAAGAGACCCAGTACTTC
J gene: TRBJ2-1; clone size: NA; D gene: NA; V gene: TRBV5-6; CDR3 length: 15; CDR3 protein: CASSFDRGAYNEQFF; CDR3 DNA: TGTGCCAGCAGCTTTGATAGGGGCGCCTACAATGAGCAGTTCTTC
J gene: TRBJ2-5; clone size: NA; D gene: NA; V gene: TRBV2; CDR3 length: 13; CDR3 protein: CASIGLYQETQYF; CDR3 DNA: TGTGCCAGCATCGGACTGTACCAAGAGACCCAGTACTTC
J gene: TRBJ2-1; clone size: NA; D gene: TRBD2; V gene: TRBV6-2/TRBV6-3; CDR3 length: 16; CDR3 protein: CASSETSGRSYNEQFF; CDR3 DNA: TGTGCCAGCAGTGAGACTAGCGGCCGATCCTACAATGAGCAGTTCTTC
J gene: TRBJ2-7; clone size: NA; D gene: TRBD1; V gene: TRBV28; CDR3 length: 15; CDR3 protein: CASSPGQGLSYEQYF; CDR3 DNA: TGTGCCAGCAGCCCGGGACAGGGACTCTCCTACGAGCAGTACTTC
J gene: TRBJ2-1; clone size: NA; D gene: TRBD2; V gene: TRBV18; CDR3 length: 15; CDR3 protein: CASSPPGLGINEQFF; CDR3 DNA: TGTGCCAGCTCACCCCCGGGACTAGGGATAAATGAGCAGTTCTTC
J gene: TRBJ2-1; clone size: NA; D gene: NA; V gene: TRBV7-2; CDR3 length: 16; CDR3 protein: CASRSNSGTLYNEQFF; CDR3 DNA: TGTGCCAGCAGGTCAAACTCCGGGACTCTCTACAATGAGCAGTTCTTC